Reported below is one T cell receptor (beta chain). Its antigen is still unknown. During its preparation, the TCRbeta library received unique molecular identifiers. TCRdb processed the PCR reads anew with MiXCR; each CDR3 protein has one entry. In the table there are 550,000 to 800,000 distinct CDR3 sequences, over 10% of which are singletons. The sample originates from a study of T-cell reconstitution after alpha-beta-depleted transplantation in children. CDR1 is SGHVS and CDR2 is FQNEAQ in the germline V gene. This CDR3 has 17 amino acids. V lost 2 bases to trimming and J lost 6 bases; unmatched junction nucleotides: 7. General study results and limits: Alpha-beta T cells about two months after transplant reportedly derived from several hundred expanded graft clones. At one year after transplant, newly produced T cells mostly accounted for T-cell counts and diversity.

The chain is built from TRBV7-8 and TRBJ2-2, with 12 positions matching TRBD2. Sequenced material: PBMCs, taken before TCRalphabeta/CD19-depleted stem cell transplant. This receptor was taken from a girl aged 2-10 years with congenital amegakaryocytic thrombocytopenia, due to receive a stem cell transplant. For the CDR3, the DNA is TGTGCCAGCAGCTTACATAGACTAGCGGGAGTTTCCGGGGAGCTGTTTTTT. As protein: CASSLHRLAGVSGELFF.